The following is a T cell receptor beta chain sequence with its context. This record comes from a study of T cell responses to AZD1222 COVID-19 vaccine. The repertoire was sequenced with immunoSEQ multiplex PCR; TCRdb's copy has only in-frame clones and lacks some. Of about 110,000 clones in the sample, about 92% were seen once. The receptor was isolated from an adult in good health. The sequencing used peripheral blood, collected on day 0 of MenACWY control vaccination.

The CDR3 bases are TGCGCCAGCAGCTTGGACGGATTGGGGGGCTACACCTTC. Protein: CASSLDGLGGYTF. This sequence joins TRBV5-1 and TRBJ1-2; D unresolved. This CDR3 region has 13 residues. Trimming pared 0 bases from V and 8 bases from J, leaving 11 bases between. Per the germline V gene, CDR1 is SGHRS and CDR2 is YFSETQ.